A single sample gave rise to the 5 T cell receptor beta chains below, sequenced in a study of blood T cells in healthy people across ages (dated by TCRdb to the mid-2010s). Libraries were made using 5' RACE. The instrument given in TCRdb is Illumina HiSeq 2500. The second PCR ran for roughly 7 to 11 cycles and used a J-beta primer mix along with a sample-barcoded 5' primer. TCRdb took the public reads, trimmed them with fastp at Q25, ran MiXCR for clone calling and kept in-frame beta chains. Rows with one shared CDR3 protein collapse into an entry with the most common genes and DNA. This sample holds approximately 780,000 distinct CDR3 sequences; approximately 24% were observed only once. Clones ranked in the top ten supply 2.5% to 3.5% of the sample. The same data also went into a second study, on T cells of mothers and their children.

Sequencing was performed on blood. These receptor sequences come from a boy under 18 in good health.

The V call is TRBV7-6, the J call TRBJ2-1, with D tentatively TRBD1 or TRBD2 (5 bases each). CDR3 size: 16 residues. In germline, CDR1 is SGHVS, CDR2 FNYEAQ. V lost 4 bases to trimming and J lost 1 base, with 14 bases between them. Here the CDR3 DNA reads TGTGCCAGCAGCTCACAAGGGACGTCTTCCTACAATGAGCAGTTCTTC. It codes for CASSSQGTSSYNEQFF.

The chain has TRBV7-7 and TRBJ2-5, with D possibly matching TRBD2 (6 bases). The CDR3 consists of 13 residues. Trimming took 5 bases from V and 2 from J, leaving 9 bases between them. The germline gives CDR1 SSHAT, CDR2 FNYEAQ (reference sequence). CDR3 DNA sequence: TGTGCCAGCAGCACGACTAGGCAAGAGACCCAGTACTTC. This sequence encodes CASSTTRQETQYF.

The chain recombines TRBV18 with TRBJ2-5; TRBD2 agrees at 7 bases. The tail of the sequence fits TRBJ2-1 better, so the J call may be wrong. Looked up from germline, CDR1 is KGHSH and CDR2 is LQKENI. The CDR3 contains 15 residues. The CDR3 spells CASSHRGTTYNEQFF. The DNA of the CDR3 is TGTGCCAGCTCCCACCGGGGGACTACCTACAATGAGCAGTTCTTC.

Only a few counts were recorded for this clonotype. DNA of the CDR3: TGTGCCATCAGTGAGTCCGGGACAGGCTATGGCTACACCTTC. It specifies CAISESGTGYGYTF. This chain joins TRBV10-3 and TRBJ1-2; 8 bases map to TRBD1. The CDR3 is 14 residues long. Per germline, CDR1 ENHRY and CDR2 SYGVKD. V shed 0 bases, J shed 4 bases, and the junction held 1 base outside the gene matches.

The J gene is TRBJ1-1, the V gene TRBV6-5; D is possibly TRBD1 (6 bases). The ends were cut back, 6 bases at V and 2 bases at J, with 16 bases in the middle. There are 15 residues in the CDR3. CDR1 is MNHEY, CDR2 SVGAGI, per germline. Here the CDR3 DNA reads TGTGCCAGCAGACCCACCGGGACATCTAACACTGAAGCTTTCTTT. Its translation is CASRPTGTSNTEAFF.